The 7 T cell receptor beta chains in this list originate from one sample, sequenced in a study of blood T cell repertoires in COVID-19. The repertoire was sequenced with immunoSEQ multiplex PCR; TCRdb's copy has only in-frame clones and lacks some. This table has about 150,000 clones, roughly nine tenths appearing once. Specimen: peripheral blood. All receptors come from a middle-aged man with acute or convalescent COVID-19.

The V and J genes are TRBV7-8 and TRBJ2-2; D gene uncertain. The CDR3 consists of 14 residues. V was trimmed by 2 bases and J by 2 bases, leaving 6 bases between them. Germline lookup yields CDR1 SGHVS and CDR2 FQNEAQ. The DNA of the CDR3 is TGTGCCAGCAGCTTACTGGCCAACACCGGGGAGCTGTTTTTT. Its translation is CASSLLANTGELFF.

The chain employs TRBV27 and TRBJ2-1; D is perhaps TRBD1 (5 bases). V lost 5 bases, J lost 9 bases, and 11 bases lay in between. The V gene's germline CDR1 is MNHEY and CDR2 SMNVEV (reference sequence). The CDR3 totals 12 residues. For the CDR3, the DNA is TGTGCCAGCAGTCACCTGCAGGGTGAGCAGTTCTTC. Translation gives CASSHLQGEQFF.

The CDR3 loop is CASSSPGGRGANVLTF. In DNA, the CDR3 is TGCGCCAGCAGTTCCCCAGGCGGGAGAGGGGCCAACGTCCTGACTTTC. The V and J genes are TRBV4-1 and TRBJ2-6; the match to TRBD2 covers 7 bases. Trimming cost V 6 bases and J 4 bases; bases outside gene matches: 9. The length of the CDR3 is 16 residues. CDR1 and CDR2 from the germline V gene are MGHRA and YSYEKL.

The rearrangement joins TRBV20-1 to TRBJ2-1, with D perhaps TRBD1 (5 bases). This CDR3 comprises 11 residues. Trimming removed 6 bases at V and 10 bases at J, with 13 bases between. CDR1 DFQATT and CDR2 SNEGSKA come from the germline V gene (reference sequence). The CDR3: CSARVQREQFF. CDR3 nucleotides: TGCAGTGCCAGGGTGCAACGCGAGCAGTTCTTC.

The J gene is TRBJ1-1, the V gene TRBV2; D not certain. The CDR3 runs to 13 residues. Between the trimmed V and J ends, which lost 6 bases and 2 bases, there was a span of 10 bases. Germline CDR1 and CDR2: SNHLY and FYNNEI. In nucleotides, the CDR3 is TGTGCCAGCAGGTCAGAGACTAACACTGAAGCTTTCTTT. Its protein product is CASRSETNTEAFF.

This rearrangement joins TRBV7-2 to TRBJ1-2; D not resolved. The germline V and J ends were trimmed by 1 base and 4 bases, with 13 bases remaining between them. The CDR3 is 15 residues long. Germline V gene sequence: CDR1 SGHTA, CDR2 FQGNSA. As DNA, the CDR3 is TGTGCCAGCAGCTTAGGGGGAGGAGAGTTCTATGGCTACACCTTC. Translated, it gives CASSLGGGEFYGYTF.

CDR3 DNA: TGCAGCGTTGACACTGGGGCCAACGTCCTGACTTTC. Translation: CSVDTGANVLTF. The V call is TRBV29-1, the J call TRBJ2-6, with D unclear. CDR3 length: 12 residues. The germline V gene has CDR1 SQVTM and CDR2 ANQGSEA. Trimming left V 3 bases short and J 2 bases short, with 2 bases between.